This is a list of T cell receptor beta chains from one sample in a study of shared clonotypes between healthy human individuals. Assay used: immunoSEQ multiplex PCR; TCRdb lists only in-frame clones, some missing. This table has about 580,000 clones, more than 95% appearing once. The source material was naive CD8+ T cells sorted from blood. The receptors originated from a young man in good health. The CDR3 runs from the conserved cysteine through the conserved F or W. The order of the fields is CDR3 DNA, CDR3 protein, clone size, V gene, J gene, D gene. A D gene is named only where the DNA matches it firmly. The size field is filled for only some rows; it gives once, few, many or a size class.

CDR3nt: TGTGCCAGCAGTTTTGGGACTAGCGGGAGGAATGAGCAGTTCTTC
CDR3aa: CASSFGTSGRNEQFF
abundance: NA
v_gene: TRBV27
j_gene: TRBJ2-1
d_gene: TRBD2

CDR3nt: TGCGCCAGCAGCTCCCAGGGGAGCACTGAAGCTTTCTTT
CDR3aa: CASSSQGSTEAFF
abundance: NA
v_gene: TRBV5-1
j_gene: TRBJ1-1
d_gene: NA

CDR3nt: TGTGCCAGCAGTTACTGGGACGGAGCCTACGAGCAGTACTTC
CDR3aa: CASSYWDGAYEQYF
abundance: NA
v_gene: TRBV6-5
j_gene: TRBJ2-7
d_gene: NA

CDR3nt: TGTGCCAGCAGTCCCACATTGGGGCTAGCGGGATACGAGCAGTACTTC
CDR3aa: CASSPTLGLAGYEQYF
abundance: NA
v_gene: TRBV28
j_gene: TRBJ2-7
d_gene: TRBD2

CDR3nt: TGCAGCGTTGAAGGGGGGGAGGGCCCGCTTTCCGAGCAGTACTTC
CDR3aa: CSVEGGEGPLSEQYF
abundance: NA
v_gene: TRBV29-1
j_gene: TRBJ2-7
d_gene: TRBD2

CDR3nt: TGTGCCAGCAGAGGATTGAAGGACAGTGAGAACCTGGATACGCAGTATTTT
CDR3aa: CASRGLKDSENLDTQYF
abundance: once
v_gene: TRBV7-9
j_gene: TRBJ2-3
d_gene: NA

CDR3nt: TGTGCCAGTGTGGAACTCTCCTACAATGAGCAGTTCTTC
CDR3aa: CASVELSYNEQFF
abundance: NA
v_gene: TRBV2
j_gene: TRBJ2-1
d_gene: NA

CDR3nt: TGTGCCAGCAGCTTGGACAGTGTTGGTGAAAAACTGTTTTTT
CDR3aa: CASSLDSVGEKLFF
abundance: NA
v_gene: TRBV5-6
j_gene: TRBJ1-4
d_gene: NA

CDR3nt: TGTGCCTGGAGTGTACCCCCCCAGACAGCTTTCTTT
CDR3aa: CAWSVPPQTAFF
abundance: NA
v_gene: TRBV30
j_gene: TRBJ1-1
d_gene: NA

CDR3nt: TGTGCCAGCAGTTACTCTTCAGGGAACAATCAGCCCCAGCATTTT
CDR3aa: CASSYSSGNNQPQHF
abundance: NA
v_gene: TRBV6-6
j_gene: TRBJ1-5
d_gene: NA

CDR3nt: TGTGCCAGCAGTCCTCGGACAGGGGGAGGCTACACCTTC
CDR3aa: CASSPRTGGGYTF
abundance: NA
v_gene: TRBV6-1
j_gene: TRBJ1-2
d_gene: TRBD1

CDR3nt: TGTGCCAGCAGCCACCCCGCGCGAGGGAACACCGGGGAGCTGTTTTTT
CDR3aa: CASSHPARGNTGELFF
abundance: NA
v_gene: TRBV5-6
j_gene: TRBJ2-2
d_gene: NA

CDR3nt: TGTGCCAGCAGATATACAGGGGGCGCGGATGGCTACACCTTC
CDR3aa: CASRYTGGADGYTF
abundance: NA
v_gene: TRBV28
j_gene: TRBJ1-2
d_gene: TRBD1

CDR3nt: TGTGCCAGCAGCTGGGGGACAGAAGCGAGGGTCGAGCAGTACTTC
CDR3aa: CASSWGTEARVEQYF
abundance: NA
v_gene: TRBV7-9
j_gene: TRBJ2-7
d_gene: TRBD1

CDR3nt: TGTGCCAGCAGTTACGGTCAGACACACACAGATACGCAGTATTTT
CDR3aa: CASSYGQTHTDTQYF
abundance: once
v_gene: TRBV6-5
j_gene: TRBJ2-3
d_gene: NA

CDR3nt: TGTGCCATCAGCGCCCCTAGCGGGAGTTCCTACAATGAGCAGTTCTTC
CDR3aa: CAISAPSGSSYNEQFF
abundance: NA
v_gene: TRBV10-3
j_gene: TRBJ2-1
d_gene: TRBD2

CDR3nt: TGTGCCAGCAGTGTCACATTAGAGACAGGGGGGTTTGGTCAGCCCCAGCATTTT
CDR3aa: CASSVTLETGGFGQPQHF
abundance: NA
v_gene: TRBV2
j_gene: TRBJ1-5
d_gene: TRBD1

CDR3nt: TGTGCCAGCAGCACCAATCGGACCCGAAAGACCTATGGCTACACCTTC
CDR3aa: CASSTNRTRKTYGYTF
abundance: NA
v_gene: TRBV7-8
j_gene: TRBJ1-2
d_gene: NA

CDR3nt: TGTGCCAGCACCTTGGTAGCGGGACTAAACACCGGGGAGCTGTTTTTT
CDR3aa: CASTLVAGLNTGELFF
abundance: NA
v_gene: TRBV5-4
j_gene: TRBJ2-2
d_gene: TRBD2

CDR3nt: TGTGCCAGCAGCCCCGAAGAACGGCTGCCCTACGAGCAGTACTTC
CDR3aa: CASSPEERLPYEQYF
abundance: NA
v_gene: TRBV5-8
j_gene: TRBJ2-7
d_gene: NA

CDR3nt: TGTGCCAGCAGCTTAGACTGGGTCGGAAACTATGAAAAACTGTTTTTT
CDR3aa: CASSLDWVGNYEKLFF
abundance: NA
v_gene: TRBV7-9
j_gene: TRBJ1-4
d_gene: NA

CDR3nt: TGTGCCAGCAGTCCCAGTGGTGGGAATGAGCAGTTCTTC
CDR3aa: CASSPSGGNEQFF
abundance: NA
v_gene: TRBV27
j_gene: TRBJ2-1
d_gene: NA

CDR3nt: TGTGCCAGCAGCTTAGAGGGCAATAGCAATCAGCCCCAGCATTTT
CDR3aa: CASSLEGNSNQPQHF
abundance: NA
v_gene: TRBV11-2
j_gene: TRBJ1-5
d_gene: NA

CDR3nt: TGCGCCAGCAGCTTGGGGCAGGGTGCAGATACGCAGTATTTT
CDR3aa: CASSLGQGADTQYF
abundance: NA
v_gene: TRBV5-1
j_gene: TRBJ2-3
d_gene: NA

CDR3nt: TGCAGCGTCCAGGGTATTGAGCAGTTCTTC
CDR3aa: CSVQGIEQFF
abundance: few
v_gene: TRBV29-1
j_gene: TRBJ2-1
d_gene: NA

CDR3nt: TGTGCCAGCAGCTACCTACCACTAGCGACGAACACCGGGGAGCTGTTTTTT
CDR3aa: CASSYLPLATNTGELFF
abundance: once
v_gene: TRBV5-4
j_gene: TRBJ2-2
d_gene: TRBD2

CDR3nt: TGCGCCAGCAGCTTGGCGTACCGGTCAGCCTTCTACAATGAGCAGTTCTTC
CDR3aa: CASSLAYRSAFYNEQFF
abundance: NA
v_gene: TRBV5-1
j_gene: TRBJ2-1
d_gene: NA

CDR3nt: TGTGCCAGCAGCTCCGATCGATCGACAGGGTCCCCTGGAAACACCATATATTTT
CDR3aa: CASSSDRSTGSPGNTIYF
abundance: once
v_gene: TRBV7-8
j_gene: TRBJ1-3
d_gene: TRBD1

CDR3nt: TGTGCCAGTAGTATATCCCGGGGACAGGTAAACACTGAAGCTTTCTTT
CDR3aa: CASSISRGQVNTEAFF
abundance: once
v_gene: TRBV19
j_gene: TRBJ1-1
d_gene: TRBD1

CDR3nt: TGTGCCAGCAGCTTCGACAGATACCGCTCTGGGGCCAACGTCCTGACTTTC
CDR3aa: CASSFDRYRSGANVLTF
abundance: NA
v_gene: TRBV7-9
j_gene: TRBJ2-6
d_gene: NA

CDR3nt: TGTGCCAGCAGCAAAGGGACAGGGGTGATGAACACTGAAGCTTTCTTT
CDR3aa: CASSKGTGVMNTEAFF
abundance: NA
v_gene: TRBV5-4
j_gene: TRBJ1-1
d_gene: TRBD1

CDR3nt: TGTGCCAGCAGTTTTACGGGGTACCAAGAGACCCAGTACTTC
CDR3aa: CASSFTGYQETQYF
abundance: NA
v_gene: TRBV27
j_gene: TRBJ2-5
d_gene: NA

CDR3nt: TGTGCCAGCAGCGTAGCGGGAGTTTCCTACAATGAGCAGTTCTTC
CDR3aa: CASSVAGVSYNEQFF
abundance: NA
v_gene: TRBV9
j_gene: TRBJ2-1
d_gene: NA

CDR3nt: TGTGCCAGCAGTTTTGGGACCGACTATGGCTACACCTTC
CDR3aa: CASSFGTDYGYTF
abundance: NA
v_gene: TRBV28
j_gene: TRBJ1-2
d_gene: NA

CDR3nt: TGTGCCAGCAGCTTAGTTGTCACAGATACGCAGTATTTT
CDR3aa: CASSLVVTDTQYF
abundance: NA
v_gene: TRBV7-9
j_gene: TRBJ2-3
d_gene: NA

CDR3nt: TGTGCCAGCACCCTAGTAGCGGGAGATTTGTCCGGGGAGCTGTTTTTT
CDR3aa: CASTLVAGDLSGELFF
abundance: NA
v_gene: TRBV21-1
j_gene: TRBJ2-2
d_gene: NA

CDR3nt: TGTGCCAGCAGTTACTCTCACAGAGCCTACGAGCAGTACTTC
CDR3aa: CASSYSHRAYEQYF
abundance: NA
v_gene: TRBV6-5
j_gene: TRBJ2-7
d_gene: NA

CDR3nt: TGCGCCAGCAGCCAAGATCGTGAGAGCGGAAATATAGTCCAAGAGACCCAGTACTTC
CDR3aa: CASSQDRESGNIVQETQYF
abundance: NA
v_gene: TRBV4-1
j_gene: TRBJ2-5
d_gene: NA

CDR3nt: TGTGCCAGCAGCCTGACAGGAAGGGGAAACACTGAAGCTTTCTTT
CDR3aa: CASSLTGRGNTEAFF
abundance: NA
v_gene: TRBV28
j_gene: TRBJ1-1
d_gene: NA

CDR3nt: TGTGCCAGCAGTGAAGCGGGCACGAGCTCCTACAATGAGCAGTTCTTC
CDR3aa: CASSEAGTSSYNEQFF
abundance: few
v_gene: TRBV6-1
j_gene: TRBJ2-1
d_gene: NA

CDR3nt: TGTGCCAGCAGCGTAAGTCTAGCTAGAACTGCAACCCAAGAGACCCAGTACTTC
CDR3aa: CASSVSLARTATQETQYF
abundance: once
v_gene: TRBV9
j_gene: TRBJ2-5
d_gene: NA

CDR3nt: TGTGCCAGCAGCGTAGGGGGCATGAACACTGAAGCTTTCTTT
CDR3aa: CASSVGGMNTEAFF
abundance: few
v_gene: TRBV9
j_gene: TRBJ1-1
d_gene: NA

CDR3nt: TGTGCCAGCAGTCCCTCGGGACTAGCGGGTTACGAGCAGTACTTC
CDR3aa: CASSPSGLAGYEQYF
abundance: NA
v_gene: TRBV2
j_gene: TRBJ2-7
d_gene: TRBD2

CDR3nt: TGTGCCAGCAGCAAGGGGACAGCTGATACGCAGTATTTT
CDR3aa: CASSKGTADTQYF
abundance: NA
v_gene: TRBV11-3
j_gene: TRBJ2-3
d_gene: TRBD1

CDR3nt: TGTGCCAGCAGTTCGGACGGTGGGGAGACCCAGTACTTC
CDR3aa: CASSSDGGETQYF
abundance: NA
v_gene: TRBV27
j_gene: TRBJ2-5
d_gene: NA

CDR3nt: TGTGCCAGCAGCTTGGCGGCCAGCGGGAGCGGTTTCCACAATGAGCAGTTCTTC
CDR3aa: CASSLAASGSGFHNEQFF
abundance: NA
v_gene: TRBV5-6
j_gene: TRBJ2-1
d_gene: TRBD2

CDR3nt: TGTGCCAGCAGTCCATTACAGGGGGAGGAAAAACTGTTTTTT
CDR3aa: CASSPLQGEEKLFF
abundance: once
v_gene: TRBV28
j_gene: TRBJ1-4
d_gene: TRBD1

CDR3nt: TGTGCCAGCAGGAGGGTAGCGGGAGGCAATGAGCAGTTCTTC
CDR3aa: CASRRVAGGNEQFF
abundance: NA
v_gene: TRBV27
j_gene: TRBJ2-1
d_gene: TRBD2

CDR3nt: TGTGCCAGCAGCGCCGCCGGACTAGTCGGGGGGGAGACCCAGTACTTC
CDR3aa: CASSAAGLVGGETQYF
abundance: NA
v_gene: TRBV13
j_gene: TRBJ2-5
d_gene: TRBD2